This T cell receptor beta chain was identified in a study of T cells in Graves' hyperthyroidism and ophthalmopathy. Researchers took RNA transcripts and amplified the TCR beta CDR3 regions from them. The HTBI primer set was used in a first-round RT-PCR of the TCR CDR3. TCRdb recomputed calls from the multiplex PCR reads with MiXCR, one row per CDR3 protein. The data show 450,000 to 650,000 distinct CDR3 sequences, 15% to 20% seen once. Fresh peripheral blood, approximately 9.6 ml, yielded the PBMCs. The sequenced material came from blood. This TCR was recovered from a woman aged 18 to 35 with Graves' ophthalmopathy.

This CDR3 is CASSGTGDYNEKLFF. CDR3 DNA: TGTGCCAGTTCCGGGACAGGGGATTATAATGAAAAACTGTTTTTT. This chain connects TRBV15 to TRBJ1-4; 10 bases are shared with TRBD1. CDR1 is LNHNV and CDR2 is YYDKDF in the germline V gene (reference sequence). This CDR3 is 15 amino acids long. V shed 10 bases, J shed 4 bases, and the junction held 9 bases outside the gene matches.